This TCR beta chain was obtained from a study of shared clonotypes between healthy human individuals. With respect to this clone: Its antigen is undetermined.

Positive CCR7 selection of CD45RO-negative cells yielded the naive CD8 cells, and terminally differentiated effector memory CD45RA+ cells were excluded. General study findings and limits: Sorted-subset sequencing, rarefaction showed, was incomplete despite large depth.

Germline V gives CDR1 MNHEY, CDR2 SVGAGI. This CDR3 contains 13 residues. Germline trimming cut 4 bases from V and 6 bases from J; bases unmatched to any gene: 3. Clones were sequenced by immunoSEQ multiplex PCR, and TCRdb holds only the in-frame ones, with some missing. The table lists roughly 2.1 million clones, about 92% of them singletons. The source is a man between 18 and 35 years old in good health. Some clones in this sample may be carry-over from other donors' samples. The material sequenced was naive CD8+ T cells from PBMCs. This chain connects TRBV6-5 to TRBJ2-1; the match to TRBD2 covers 7 bases. The CDR3 nucleotides read TGTGCCAGCAGTTGGGGACTAAGCAATGAGCAGTTCTTC. It codes for CASSWGLSNEQFF.